The 17 T cell receptor beta chains below were found in one sample sequenced in a study of PD-L1 blockade in urothelial cancer. The method was immunoSEQ multiplex PCR; TCRdb's version includes in-frame clones alone and lacks a portion of them. This sample has 100,000 or so clones, with about 90% found just once. The specimen was PBMCs, collected around atezolizumab (anti-PD-L1) treatment. These TCRs come from a woman of 80 years or more with urothelial cancer.

The CDR3 region is CASRGTLSGYEQYF. In DNA, the CDR3 is TGTGCCAGCAGGGGGACACTCTCGGGCTACGAGCAGTACTTC. The V call is TRBV6-1, the J call TRBJ2-7; a possible D gene is TRBD1 (6 bases). V lost 6 bases to trimming and J lost 3 bases, with 15 bases between them. Germline V gene data show CDR1 as MNHNS and CDR2 as SASEGT. CDR3 size: 14 residues.

J is TRBJ2-7 and V is TRBV28; D is possibly TRBD2 (6 bases). CDR1 MDHEN and CDR2 SYDVKM come from the germline V gene. V was trimmed by 4 bases and J by 2 bases, leaving 12 bases between them. The CDR3 is made up of 14 amino acids. CDR3 loop: CASSSGGTTYEQYF. Here the CDR3 DNA reads TGTGCCAGCAGTTCCGGGGGAACTACCTACGAGCAGTACTTC.

Here the CDR3 DNA reads TGTGCCAGTTCGACAGGGGTTTACACCGGGGAGCTGTTTTTT. Protein sequence: CASSTGVYTGELFF. The V gene is TRBV28, the J gene TRBJ2-2, with 8 bases lining up with TRBD1. The CDR3 loop spans 14 amino acids. Losses at the gene ends were 9 bases for V and 3 bases for J; bases not matched to a gene: 6. Germline CDR1 is MDHEN and CDR2 is SYDVKM.

V usage is TRBV11-3 and J usage is TRBJ2-7, with D possibly being TRBD1 (6 bases). Germline V gives CDR1 SGHNT, CDR2 YENEEA. V was pared by 2 bases and J by 3 bases, with 8 bases between. This CDR3 comprises 13 residues. CDR3 residues: CASSLQGSYEQYF. The CDR3 DNA reads as TGTGCCAGCAGCTTACAGGGGAGCTACGAGCAGTACTTC.

V gene TRBV2 combines with J gene TRBJ2-2, with D tentatively TRBD1 (5 bases). Trimming took off 8 bases at V and 2 bases at J, with 9 bases between the two ends. The CDR3 extends over 13 amino acids. Germline CDR1 SNHLY, CDR2 FYNNEI. The CDR3 DNA sequence: TGTGCCAGCTCCGGACATAACACCGGGGAGCTGTTTTTT. Translation: CASSGHNTGELFF.

V gene TRBV2 combines with J gene TRBJ2-3; D ambiguous. V was pared by 4 bases and J by 4 bases, with 9 bases between. Germline CDR1 SNHLY, CDR2 FYNNEI. This CDR3 region has 13 residues. CDR3 sequence (DNA): TGTGCCAGCAGTGTTTTTAGCCCAGATACGCAGTATTTT. Its protein is CASSVFSPDTQYF. The full variable domain, its missing parts supplied by reference TRBV2 and TRBJ2-3, is EPEVTQTPSHQVTQMGQEVILRCVPISNHLYFYWYRQILGQKVEFLVSFYNNEISEKSEIFDDQFSVERPDGSNFTLKIRSTKLEDSAMYFCASSVFSPDTQYFGPGTRLTVL.

The chain employs TRBV28 and TRBJ2-1; 8 bases are a match to TRBD2. With 7 bases clipped from V and 5 bases from J, the junction kept 13 bases outside the gene matches. The length of the CDR3 is 16 residues. CDR1 MDHEN and CDR2 SYDVKM come from the germline V gene. The CDR3 DNA sequence: TGTGCCAGCACCCCAGGTGGCGGGAGGTATAACAATGAGCAGTTCTTC. This encodes CASTPGGGRYNNEQFF.

V and J are TRBV29-1 and TRBJ1-4, with D unclear. The CDR3 has 14 residues. Germline V gene sequence: CDR1 SQVTM, CDR2 ANQGSEA. The V end was cut by 4 bases, the J end by 8 bases, with 17 bases between. Here the CDR3 DNA reads TGCAGCGTTGCCCAGGTTCCCAGGCAGGAAAAACTGTTTTTT. Translating gives CSVAQVPRQEKLFF.

On this clone itself: At one end, the junction sequence differs from germline, possibly due to a read error. The V gene is TRBV20-1, the J gene TRBJ2-7; maybe TRBD1 (6 bases). Germline V gene data show CDR1 as DFQATT and CDR2 as SNEGSKA (reference sequence). The CDR3 sequence is 9 residues long. The CDR3 spells CSARAGAHF. In nucleotides, the CDR3 is TGCAGTGCTAGGGCAGGGGCCCACTTC.

This rearrangement joins TRBV7-8 to TRBJ2-5, with D perhaps matching TRBD2 (6 bases). Germline V gene sequence: CDR1 SGHVS, CDR2 FQNEAQ. The CDR3 is made up of 15 amino acids. V lost 5 bases and J 4 bases, leaving 17 bases between the germline ends. In nucleotides, the CDR3 is TGTGCCAGCAGCCTTTTAGCGGAAAGGGGAGAGACCCAGTACTTC. This gives the protein CASSLLAERGETQYF.

The chain carries TRBV7-7 and TRBJ2-2, with 14 bases aligning to TRBD2. V lost 2 bases to trimming and J lost 4 bases; unmatched junction nucleotides: 6. Looked up from germline, CDR1 is SSHAT and CDR2 is FNYEAQ (reference sequence). The CDR3 consists of 18 residues. The CDR3 DNA reads as TGTGCCAGCAGCTTATCAGGACTAGCGGGAGGAGGCACCGGGGAGCTGTTTTTT. It encodes CASSLSGLAGGGTGELFF.

The chain couples TRBV7-9 to TRBJ1-3; D ambiguous. CDR3 length equals 12 residues. The germline V gene encodes CDR1 SEHNR and CDR2 FQNEAQ (reference sequence). Trimming pared 11 bases from V and 2 bases from J, leaving 10 bases between. The CDR3 region is CAAGLPGNTIYF. In DNA form, the CDR3 reads TGTGCCGCGGGCCTACCTGGAAACACCATATATTTT.

The CDR3, as DNA: TGTGCCAGCAGCAATCGACAGGGGAGTCCCGGGGAGCTGTTTTTT. This encodes CASSNRQGSPGELFF. The chain employs TRBV7-3 and TRBJ2-2; 8 bases agree with TRBD1. Trimming took 5 bases from V and 6 from J; bases not matched to a gene: 8. Germline values: CDR1 SGHTA, CDR2 FQGTGA. The CDR3 is 15 amino acids.

The J gene is TRBJ1-5, the V gene TRBV5-1; D perhaps matches TRBD1 (6 bases). The CDR3 consists of 14 residues. The germline V and J ends were trimmed by 4 bases and 0 bases, with 8 bases remaining between them. The germline gives CDR1 SGHRS, CDR2 YFSETQ. The CDR3 loop is CASSLDSSNQPQHF. The DNA of the CDR3 is TGCGCCAGCAGCCTGGACAGTAGCAATCAGCCCCAGCATTTT. Full variable domain (rest looked up from reference TRBV5-1 and TRBJ1-5): KAGVTQTPRYLIKTRGQQVTLSCSPISGHRSVSWYQQTPGQGLQFLFEYFSETQRNKGNFPGRFSGRQFSNSRSEMNVSTLELGDSALYLCASSLDSSNQPQHFGDGTRLSIL.

V usage is TRBV15 and J usage is TRBJ2-2; 7 bases are shared with TRBD2. CDR1 and CDR2 (germline): LNHNV, YYDKDF (reference sequence). Losses at the gene ends were 0 bases for V and 6 bases for J; bases not matched to a gene: 7. There are 16 residues in the CDR3. The CDR3 DNA reads as TGTGCCACCAGCAGAGACCGCCTGACTAGCCCCGGGGAGCTGTTTTTT. Encoded protein: CATSRDRLTSPGELFF.

This rearrangement joins TRBV4-1 to TRBJ2-2, with D perhaps matching TRBD2 (5 bases). V was trimmed by 1 base and J by 2 bases, leaving 14 bases between them. The germline CDR1 and CDR2 sequences are MGHRA and YSYEKL. The CDR3 has 17 amino acids. CDR3 bases: TGCGCCAGCAGCCAAGGCTGGGAGACTTTCAACACCGGGGAGCTGTTTTTT. Its translation: CASSQGWETFNTGELFF.

The gene calls are TRBV19 and TRBJ1-5, with D possibly being TRBD1 (5 bases). This CDR3 is built from 12 residues. Germline loops: CDR1 LNHDA, CDR2 SQIVND (reference sequence). V shed 3 bases and J shed 7 bases, with 7 bases lying between them. CDR3: CASSIRGQPQHF. CDR3 coding DNA: TGTGCCAGTAGTATCCGGGGGCAGCCCCAGCATTTT.